These 4 T cell receptor beta chains originate from one sample sequenced in a study of T cell responses to AZD1222 COVID-19 vaccine. Profiled with immunoSEQ multiplex PCR; TCRdb holds only in-frame clones, not every one. The table has 160,000 or so clones, around 90% seen once. Sequencing was performed on peripheral blood, taken on day 0 of AZD1222 vaccination. All receptors derive from an adult in good health.

The genes are TRBV5-1 and TRBJ2-1; 9 bases match TRBD2. This CDR3 spans 17 amino acids. V lost 0 bases and J lost 7; bases outside the gene matches: 11. CDR1 SGHRS and CDR2 YFSETQ come from the germline V gene. The CDR3: CASSLALVAGVGNEQFF. The DNA for the CDR3 is TGCGCCAGCAGCTTGGCGTTAGTAGCGGGAGTAGGTAATGAGCAGTTCTTC.

The CDR3 loop is CASSLDRGANEKLFF. CDR3 DNA sequence: TGCGCCAGCAGCCTGGACAGGGGTGCTAATGAAAAACTGTTTTTT. The chain uses TRBV4-1 and TRBJ1-4; the match to TRBD1 covers 9 bases. This CDR3 region has 15 residues. V shed 4 bases, J shed 3 bases, and the junction held 3 bases outside the gene matches. Germline V gene lookup returns CDR1 MGHRA and CDR2 YSYEKL.

The CDR3 protein is CASSQEGGAAYNEQFF. CDR3 sequence (DNA): TGTGCCAGCAGCCAAGAGGGGGGGGCCGCCTACAATGAGCAGTTCTTC. The chain carries TRBV14 and TRBJ2-1; D possibly corresponds to TRBD2 (7 bases). There are 16 residues in the CDR3. Germline CDR1 reads SGHDN; CDR2 reads FVKESK. Trimming removed 0 bases from V and 2 bases from J, with 11 bases in between.

The rearrangement links TRBV7-9 to TRBJ1-5; D is unclear. This CDR3 spans 19 amino acids. From germline, CDR1 is SEHNR and CDR2 FQNEAQ (reference sequence). V lost 1 base and J 0 bases, leaving 19 bases between the germline ends. For the CDR3, the DNA is TGTGCCAGCAGCTTAGACAGCCATTTCTTTACGTCTAGCAATCAGCCCCAGCATTTT. It specifies CASSLDSHFFTSSNQPQHF.